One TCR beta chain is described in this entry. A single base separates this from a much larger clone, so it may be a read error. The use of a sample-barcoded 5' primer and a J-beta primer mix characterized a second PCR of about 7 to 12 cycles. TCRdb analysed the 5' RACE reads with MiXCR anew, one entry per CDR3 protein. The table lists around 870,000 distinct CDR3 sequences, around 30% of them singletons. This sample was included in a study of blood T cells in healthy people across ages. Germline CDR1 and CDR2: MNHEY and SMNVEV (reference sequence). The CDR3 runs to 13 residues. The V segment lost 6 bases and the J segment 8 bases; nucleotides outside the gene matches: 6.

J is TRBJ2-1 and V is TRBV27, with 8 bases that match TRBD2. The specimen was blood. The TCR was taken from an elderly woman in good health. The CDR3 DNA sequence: TGTGCCAGCAGGGTTTCGGGGGGGCATGAGCAGTTCTTC. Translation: CASRVSGGHEQFF.